These 30 T cell receptor beta chains were sequenced from one sample in a study of graft-versus-host responses after intestinal transplantation. Antigen specificity for these receptors is unknown. Libraries were prepared by immunoSEQ multiplex PCR; TCRdb keeps only in-frame clonotypes and omits some of them. Of about 110,000 clones detected, 85% to 95% appear once; the ten largest clones hold 0.23%. This material consisted of unstimulated CD4+ T cells sorted from spleen or lymph node cells, taken before transplant. The source of these receptors is a human donor who was the organ donor for an intestinal transplant.

This clone appeared a few times. The V call is TRBV11-2, the J call TRBJ2-5; D assignment may be TRBD1 or TRBD2 (7 bases each). The J call may be wrong; the DNA end is better matched by TRBJ2-7. CDR1 SGHAT and CDR2 FQNNGV come from the germline V gene. The CDR3 runs 15 residues. For the CDR3, the DNA is TGTGCCAGCAGCTTAGCAGCAGGGGGAGGGTACGAGCAGTACTTC. Protein sequence: CASSLAAGGGYEQYF.

The rearrangement uses TRBV4-1 and TRBJ2-1, with 13 bases matching TRBD2. Germline loops: CDR1 MGHRA, CDR2 YSYEKL. This CDR3 spans 15 amino acids. Losses at the gene ends were 3 bases for V and 7 bases for J; bases not matched to a gene: 3. CDR3 bases: TGCGCCAGCAGCCACACGGGACTAGCGGGAAATGAGCAGTTCTTC. Translation gives CASSHTGLAGNEQFF.

The chain combines TRBV9 with TRBJ2-3; D is unclear. This CDR3 has 12 residues. Between the trimmed V and J ends, which lost 4 bases and 8 bases, there was a span of 11 bases. Looked up from germline, CDR1 is SGDLS and CDR2 is YYNGEE. The CDR3 nucleotides are TGTGCCAGCAGCTCGCCGGTAGGTACGCAGTATTTT. It is translated as CASSSPVGTQYF.

The rearrangement uses TRBV7-8 and TRBJ2-1, with TRBD2 as a possible D gene (5 bases). CDR1 is SGHVS, CDR2 FQNEAQ, per germline. Trimming stripped 5 bases from V and 6 bases from J, with 17 bases between. The CDR3 is 15 amino acids. CDR3 nucleotide sequence: TGTGCCAGCAGCCTGCTTGTGGGAGATCCCAATGAGCAGTTCTTC. This translates into CASSLLVGDPNEQFF.

This clone was counted between two and nine times. This chain links TRBV6-4 with TRBJ2-7; tentatively, D is TRBD1 or TRBD2 (5 bases each). Germline lookup yields CDR1 MRHNA and CDR2 SNTAGT. This CDR3 contains 9 residues. V was cut by 3 bases and J by 12 bases, with 6 bases left in between. In DNA form, the CDR3 reads TGTGCCAGCAGTGAGGGACGGTACTTC. Amino acid sequence: CASSEGRYF.

CDR3 amino acids: CASSYQETQYF. The CDR3 coding sequence is TGTGCCAGCAGCTACCAAGAGACCCAGTACTTC. V is TRBV13 and J is TRBJ2-5; D gene unclear. The CDR3 is 11 residues long. Germline V CDR1 and CDR2: PRHDT, FYEKMQ (reference sequence). The ends were cut back, 4 bases at V and 0 bases at J, with 0 bases in the middle. Based on the CDR3 plus reference TRBV13 and TRBJ2-5, the full variable domain is AAGVIQSPRHLIKEKRETATLKCYPIPRHDTVYWYQQGPGQDPQFLISFYEKMQSDKGSIPDRFSAQQFSDYHSELNMSSLELGDSALYFCASSYQETQYFGPGTRLLVL.

V gene TRBV27 combines with J gene TRBJ2-4, with 8 bases identical to TRBD1. V lost 5 bases, J lost 8 bases, and 8 bases stayed unmatched. The CDR3 length is 14 residues. CDR1 is MNHEY, CDR2 SMNVEV, per germline (reference sequence). The CDR3 sequence is CASSAGQGRDIQYF. The CDR3 DNA sequence: TGTGCCAGCAGTGCAGGACAGGGACGGGACATTCAGTACTTC.

The rearrangement joins TRBV10-3 to TRBJ2-3; D is ambiguous. With 0 bases removed from V and 0 bases from J, the gap between germline ends came to 1 base. In germline, CDR1 is ENHRY, CDR2 SYGVKD. The CDR3 length is 13 residues. This chain's CDR3 is CAISESSTDTQYF. The CDR3 bases are TGTGCCATCAGTGAGTCTAGCACAGATACGCAGTATTTT.

The chain combines TRBV6-6 with TRBJ1-2; TRBD1 matches at 9 bases. Germline V gene lookup returns CDR1 MNHNY and CDR2 SVGAGI (reference sequence). The CDR3 extends over 15 amino acids. Trimming at V came to 3 bases and at J to 4 bases, leaving 6 bases not matched to a gene. CDR3 DNA sequence: TGTGCCAGCAGTTATATCCCGACAGGGGGCTATGGCTACACCTTC. Amino acids: CASSYIPTGGYGYTF.

Remarks on this clone: Other DNA sequences in this sample translate to the same CDR3. The chain is built from TRBV2 and TRBJ2-1; tentative D call: TRBD2 (5 bases). The V gene lost 8 bases and the J gene lost 0 bases, with 8 bases spanning the gap. The CDR3 is 13 residues long. Germline lookup yields CDR1 SNHLY and CDR2 FYNNEI. The CDR3 DNA reads TGTGCCAGCCGGGGAAGCTCCTACAATGAGCAGTTCTTC. It yields the protein CASRGSSYNEQFF.

V is TRBV10-1 and J is TRBJ2-5; D might be TRBD1 (5 bases). The germline CDR1 and CDR2 sequences are WNHNN and SYGVQD (reference sequence). The CDR3 spans 11 residues. Trimming left V 3 bases short and J 12 bases short, with 11 bases between. The CDR3 is CASSDPRVEYF. As DNA, the CDR3 is TGCGCCAGCAGTGACCCCAGGGTAGAGTACTTC.

The rearrangement uses TRBV28 and TRBJ1-1; D remains unclear. V lost 5 bases and J lost 0, with 10 bases in between. Germline assignment: CDR1 MDHEN and CDR2 SYDVKM. The CDR3 has 14 amino acids. In DNA form, the CDR3 reads TGTGCCAGCAGTCCTGTGGGTTTGAACACTGAAGCTTTCTTT. It codes for CASSPVGLNTEAFF.

The chain has TRBV10-3 and TRBJ1-2; perhaps TRBD1 as D (5 bases). Trimming removed 0 bases from V and 2 bases from J, with 10 bases in between. Per the germline V gene, CDR1 is ENHRY and CDR2 is SYGVKD. The CDR3 sequence is 15 residues long. The CDR3 DNA follows: TGTGCCATCAGTGAGTCCCAGGGTATGAACTATGGCTACACCTTC. This gives the protein CAISESQGMNYGYTF.

A word on this clone: This CDR3 is missing its conserved last phenylalanine or tryptophan, likely due to a read error. This chain connects TRBV18 to TRBJ2-7, with 9 bases aligning to TRBD1. The CDR3 is 14 amino acids. The germline V gene has CDR1 KGHSH and CDR2 LQKENI. V lost 3 bases, J lost 4 bases, and 4 bases stayed unmatched. The CDR3 region is CASSPGTGRYEQYL. Here the CDR3 DNA reads TGTGCCAGCTCACCCGGGACAGGGAGGTACGAGCAGTACCTC.

This clone has a handful of counts. The chain has TRBV6-1 and TRBJ1-1; no firm D call. CDR1 and CDR2 from the germline V gene are MNHNS and SASEGT. The CDR3 has 15 amino acids. V lost 1 base to trimming and J lost 1 base, with 10 bases between them. As DNA, the CDR3 is TGTGCCAGCAGTGAAGTGGGGTCAGAGAACACTGAAGCTTTCTTT. Protein sequence: CASSEVGSENTEAFF.

This chain joins TRBV4-2 and TRBJ2-1; 11 bases agree with TRBD2. Trimming cost V 1 base and J 9 bases; bases outside gene matches: 20. Germline assignment: CDR1 LGHNA and CDR2 YNFKEQ. There are 20 residues in the CDR3. Here the CDR3 reads CASSQASGTSGLGPSGEQFF. The CDR3 nucleotides are TGTGCCAGCAGCCAAGCTTCCGGGACTAGCGGCCTAGGTCCCTCGGGTGAGCAGTTCTTC.

This chain joins TRBV19 and TRBJ1-2, with 8 bases that match TRBD1. The CDR3 runs 12 residues. The ends lost 7 bases at V and 7 bases at J; junction bases unmatched: 5. Germline loops: CDR1 LNHDA, CDR2 SQIVND (reference sequence). As DNA, the CDR3 is TGTGCCAGTATGGCAGGGGGCTTTGGCTACACCTTC. Translation: CASMAGGFGYTF.

The chain employs TRBV28 and TRBJ1-2; no clear D gene. In germline, CDR1 is MDHEN, CDR2 SYDVKM. V was shortened by 2 bases and J by 8 bases, with 12 bases between the two germline ends. This CDR3 is built from 13 residues. The CDR3 DNA follows: TGTGCCAGCAGTTTAGGCGGCCGGAGAGGCTACACCTTC. It translates to CASSLGGRRGYTF.

About this clone: At the DNA level, this CDR3 is encoded by other sequences in the same sample as well. V gene TRBV18 combines with J gene TRBJ2-1; D uncertain. Trimming left V 0 bases short and J 1 base short, with 7 bases between. CDR1 and CDR2 from the germline V gene are KGHSH and LQKENI. The CDR3 spans 15 residues. The CDR3 nucleotides read TGTGCCAGCTCACCACCGGGCGGTTCCTACAATGAGCAGTTCTTC. Its protein is CASSPPGGSYNEQFF.

This clone has a single count. The J gene is TRBJ1-2, the V gene TRBV19; D gene ambiguous. The CDR3 is made up of 17 amino acids. The V end was cut by 2 bases, the J end by 1 base, with 17 bases between. Germline-derived CDR1 and CDR2 are LNHDA and SQIVND (reference sequence). DNA for the CDR3: TGTGCCAGTAGTATAAAGAGGCTGAGCGGTAATAACTATGGCTACACCTTC. Residues: CASSIKRLSGNNYGYTF. Filled out from reference TRBV19 and TRBJ1-2, the complete variable domain reads DGGITQSPKYLFRKEGQNVTLSCEQNLNHDAMYWYRQDPGQGLRLIYYSQIVNDFQKGDIAEGYSVSREKKESFPLTVTSAQKNPTAFYLCASSIKRLSGNNYGYTFGSGTRLTVV.

This clone has a single count. V gene TRBV9 combines with J gene TRBJ2-6, with a possible D match to TRBD1 (5 bases). The germline V gene has CDR1 SGDLS and CDR2 YYNGEE. The CDR3 contains 17 residues. V was shortened by 4 bases and J by 0 bases, with 14 bases between the two germline ends. CDR3 protein: CASSPITGASGANVLTF. In DNA form, the CDR3 reads TGTGCCAGCAGCCCCATAACAGGAGCCTCTGGGGCCAACGTCCTGACTTTC.

The chain couples TRBV7-3 to TRBJ2-2, with TRBD1 as a possible D gene (5 bases). Deletions cut 5 bases from V and 7 bases from J, with 14 bases between. CDR3 length: 14 residues. In germline, CDR1 is SGHTA, CDR2 FQGTGA. The CDR3 DNA reads TGTGCCAGCAGCCTAGGGGCAGTTGGCGGGGAGCTGTTTTTT. This codes for CASSLGAVGGELFF.

The chain employs TRBV6-1 and TRBJ1-5; D remains ambiguous. The V and J ends lost 1 base and 6 bases respectively, with 13 bases between them. This CDR3 spans 15 amino acids. CDR1 and CDR2 (germline): MNHNS, SASEGT. CDR3 nucleotide sequence: TGTGCCAGCAGTGAAGTGAGAGGGAGCGGTCAGCCCCAGCATTTT. This sequence encodes CASSEVRGSGQPQHF.

J is TRBJ2-1 and V is TRBV5-1; D unresolved. The CDR3 sequence is 11 residues long. Germline lookup yields CDR1 SGHRS and CDR2 YFSETQ. The V gene lost 2 bases and the J gene lost 8 bases, with 5 bases spanning the gap. The CDR3 loop reads CASSFWDEQFF. CDR3 coding DNA: TGCGCCAGCAGCTTCTGGGATGAGCAGTTCTTC.

The V gene is TRBV19, the J gene TRBJ2-2; D remains ambiguous. The germline V gene encodes CDR1 LNHDA and CDR2 SQIVND (reference sequence). Trimming took off 3 bases at V and 2 bases at J, with 16 bases between the two ends. The CDR3 spans 17 residues. The CDR3 region is CASSMPSFADNTGELFF. The CDR3 nucleotides read TGTGCCAGTAGTATGCCCTCCTTCGCCGATAACACCGGGGAGCTGTTTTTT.

V gene TRBV4-1 combines with J gene TRBJ1-1; 10 bases map to TRBD1. The trim removed 0 bases at V and 4 bases at J, leaving 14 bases unmatched. The germline gives CDR1 MGHRA, CDR2 YSYEKL. This CDR3 has 19 residues. The CDR3 DNA sequence: TGCGCCAGCAGCCAAGAGAGGAGACAGGGGGCTGTTAGGGGCACTGAAGCTTTCTTT. Translation: CASSQERRQGAVRGTEAFF.

With regard to this clone: The junction differs from germline at one of its ends, possibly a read error. The chain couples TRBV2 to TRBJ2-1; 13 bases map to TRBD2. The CDR3 runs 19 residues. In germline, CDR1 is SNHLY, CDR2 FYNNEI. CDR3 residues: CASSEGGLAGVFRLDEQLF. CDR3 DNA: TGTGCCAGCAGTGAAGGTGGACTAGCGGGAGTATTTCGGTTAGATGAGCAGCTCTTC.

The CDR3, as DNA: TGTGCCAGCAGAGGACTAGCGGGAGTCCACGAGCAGTACTTC. Protein product: CASRGLAGVHEQYF. The V and J genes are TRBV6-1 and TRBJ2-7, with 13 bases lining up with TRBD2. The CDR3 runs to 14 residues. CDR1 and CDR2 (germline): MNHNS, SASEGT. After removal of 6 bases from V and 5 bases from J, the junction contained 4 bases not matched to a gene.

Worth noting for this clone: Other DNA sequences from this sample encode an identical CDR3 as well. J is TRBJ1-4 and V is TRBV11-2; D uncertain. The CDR3 runs 16 residues. Germline V gene data show CDR1 as SGHAT and CDR2 as FQNNGV. V was pared by 0 bases and J by 4 bases, with 12 bases between. Here the CDR3 reads CASSLESTRGNEKLFF. Here the CDR3 DNA reads TGTGCCAGCAGCTTAGAGTCCACTCGGGGTAATGAAAAACTGTTTTTT.

This chain connects TRBV12-2 to TRBJ2-2; whether TRBD2, the table's D call, matches the DNA was not checked. TRBV12-2 is tagged as a pseudogene. CDR3 length equals 16 residues. CDR3 bases: TGTGCAAGTCGCCCCGAAGCGGGAGTGGACACCGGGGAGCTGTTTTTT. Encoded protein: CASRPEAGVDTGELFF.